Listed below are T cell receptor beta chains from one sample, sequenced in a study of cytomegalovirus exposure and HLA in healthy donors. This table comes from immunoSEQ multiplex PCR, and its TCRdb copy is limited to in-frame clones, with some not included. The sample yields approximately 110,000 clones, 70% seen once. Specimen: PBMCs. The receptors shown here come from a middle-aged man in good health and CMV-seropositive. Both conserved end residues are part of each CDR3. The order of the fields is D gene, J gene, V gene, clone size, CDR3 DNA, CDR3 protein. A D gene is named only where the DNA matches it firmly. A clone size is listed for some rows: how often the clone was seen (once, few, many), or a class if it is expanded.

. TRBJ2-3 TRBV5-4 . TGTGCCAGCAGCTCCCAGGGGATTCCAGATACGCAGTATTTT CASSSQGIPDTQYF
. TRBJ1-2 TRBV30 . TGTGCCTGGAGTGTTGGCGGGGTACTAATTTATGGCTACACCTTC CAWSVGGVLIYGYTF
. TRBJ2-3 TRBV5-4 . TGTGCCAGCAGCTTGTTAGGGGAAGATACGCAGTATTTT CASSLLGEDTQYF
TRBD1 TRBJ1-1 TRBV29-1 . TGCAGCGCTTACGACGGGACAGGGAACACTGAAGCTTTCTTT CSAYDGTGNTEAFF
. TRBJ2-1 TRBV6-5 . TGTGCCAGCAGTTACGGAGGGAAATCCTACAATGAGCAGTTCTTC CASSYGGKSYNEQFF
. TRBJ1-2 TRBV23-1 once TGCGCCAGCAGTCAACAGGCCTCGGCCTATGGCTACACCTTC CASSQQASAYGYTF
TRBD1 TRBJ1-2 TRBV5-8 once TGTGCCAGCAGTCCTGGCTGGGGGACAGGGGCTAACTATGGCTACACCTTC CASSPGWGTGANYGYTF
TRBD1 TRBJ1-5 TRBV7-6 once TGTGCCAGCAGCTTAGGCTCCCTCGGACAGGCGAGCAATCAGCCCCAGCATTTT CASSLGSLGQASNQPQHF
TRBD1 TRBJ2-7 TRBV2 medium-sized TGTGCCAGCAGGATAGACAGGGGGCTTTCCTACGAGCAGTACTTC CASRIDRGLSYEQYF
. TRBJ1-5 TRBV4-1 . TGCGCCAGCAGCCAAGATCCGGAGGGAAGGAGGCCCCAGCATTTT CASSQDPEGRRPQHF
TRBD1 TRBJ1-2 TRBV6-6 . TGTGCCAGCAGGCCGGGACAGCTGTACGGCTACACCTTC CASRPGQLYGYTF
TRBD2 TRBJ2-6 TRBV7-6 . TGTGCCATAACAGGGCTAGCGGGAGTTGGGGCCAACGTCCTGACTTTC CAITGLAGVGANVLTF
. TRBJ1-1 TRBV7-2 . TGTGCCAGCAGCGTCCCAGGGCCCACTGAAGCTTTCTTT CASSVPGPTEAFF
. TRBJ1-2 TRBV28 . TGTGCCAGCAGTTTTTCGGGACATACTAACTATGGCTACACCTTC CASSFSGHTNYGYTF
TRBD1 TRBJ2-3 TRBV19 . TGTGCCAGTAGTATGAAGGGACAGTCGGGCACAGATACGCAGTATTTT CASSMKGQSGTDTQYF
. TRBJ1-2 TRBV29-1 once TGCAGCGTTCGACTTGACGGAGACTATGGCTACACCTTC CSVRLDGDYGYTF
. TRBJ2-7 TRBV2 . TGTGCCAGCAGTCCAGGGGTTGAGCAGTACTTC CASSPGVEQYF
TRBD1 TRBJ1-2 TRBV4-1 . TGCGCCAGCAGCCCAGAGGTATTACGACAGGGGGCTAACTATGGCTACACCTTC CASSPEVLRQGANYGYTF
TRBD2 TRBJ2-5 TRBV5-1 once TGCGCCAGCAGCTTGGGGACTAGCGGGGCGGGAGAGACCCAGTACTTC CASSLGTSGAGETQYF
TRBD1 TRBJ1-5 TRBV6-6 few TGTGCCAGCAGTTACTCGGACAGGCTCAATCAGCCCCAGCATTTT CASSYSDRLNQPQHF
. TRBJ2-6 TRBV7-8 . TGTGCCAGCAGCCCCAGGGGTCCCCCACTCTCTGGGGCCAACGTCCTGACTTTC CASSPRGPPLSGANVLTF
TRBD2 TRBJ2-3 TRBV28 . TGTGCCAGCAGTTACGACCCCCGGGAGGGCACAGATACGCAGTATTTT CASSYDPREGTDTQYF
TRBD2 TRBJ2-5 TRBV30 . TGTGCCTGGAGTGTACGACTAGCGGGCAACCAAGAGACCCAGTACTTC CAWSVRLAGNQETQYF
. TRBJ1-1 TRBV28 once TGTGCCAGCAGCCTCCCCGGGGTCGACACTGAAGCTTTCTTT CASSLPGVDTEAFF
TRBD1 TRBJ2-2 TRBV15 . TGTGCCACCAGGACAGGGGACACCGGGGAGCTGTTTTTT CATRTGDTGELFF